This record covers a single TCR beta chain. Its specificity is not known. The data are from a study of naive and memory T cell subsets. Study-level points and caveats: The power law exponent of TCR abundance differed between naive and memory cells. Possibly reflecting memory cells re-expressing CD45RA, a few larger clonotypes occurred in naive repertoires, especially CD8. There was no ground truth to check naive and memory subset results.

Germline lookup yields CDR1 MNHEY and CDR2 SVGAGI. V shed 6 bases and J 5 bases; nucleotides not matched to a gene: 6. The length of the CDR3 is 15 residues. Two oligonucleotides, mixed equimolar, formed the beta constant-region primer covering TRBC1 and TRBC2. Four rounds of PCR amplified the ligated cDNA using nested alpha and beta constant-region primers plus SP2. TCRdb ran MiXCR on the UMI-ligation and nested PCR reads and lists one entry per CDR3 protein. The table lists over 80,000 distinct CDR3 sequences, 11% of them singletons. The sequenced sample consisted of naive CD4+ T cells from blood. The chain combines TRBV6-5 with TRBJ2-1; 11 bases line up with TRBD2. The receptor's source is a human donor in good health. The CDR3 region has the DNA TGTGCCAGCAGGCTGGGACTAGCGGTTAACAATGAGCAGTTCTTC. This translates into CASRLGLAVNNEQFF.